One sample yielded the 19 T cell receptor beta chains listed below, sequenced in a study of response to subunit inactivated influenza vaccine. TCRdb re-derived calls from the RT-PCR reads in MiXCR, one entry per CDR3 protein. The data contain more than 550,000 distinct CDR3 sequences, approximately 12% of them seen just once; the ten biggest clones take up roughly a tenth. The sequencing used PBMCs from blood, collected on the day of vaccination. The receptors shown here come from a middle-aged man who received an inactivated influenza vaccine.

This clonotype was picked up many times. For the CDR3, the DNA is TGTGCCAGCAGTTACTCCGAGACAGGGTCATCGGAGCAGTACTTC. Translated, it gives CASSYSETGSSEQYF. The chain is built from TRBV6-2 or TRBV6-3 and TRBJ2-7; 7 bases agree with TRBD1. The V and J ends lost 0 bases and 7 bases, in that order; junction bases with no gene match: 9. The CDR3 loop spans 15 amino acids. CDR1 and CDR2 from the germline V gene are MNHEY and SVGEGT.

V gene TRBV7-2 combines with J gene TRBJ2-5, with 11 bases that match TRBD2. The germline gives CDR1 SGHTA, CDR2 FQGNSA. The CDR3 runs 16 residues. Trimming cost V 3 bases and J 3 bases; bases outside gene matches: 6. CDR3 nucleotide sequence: TGTGCCAGCAGCTTCGCTGGGACTAGCGGTAAAGAGACCCAGTACTTC. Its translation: CASSFAGTSGKETQYF.

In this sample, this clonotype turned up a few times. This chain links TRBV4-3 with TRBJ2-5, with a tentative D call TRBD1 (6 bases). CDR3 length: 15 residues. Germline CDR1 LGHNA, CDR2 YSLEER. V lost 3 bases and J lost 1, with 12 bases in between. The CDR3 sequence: CASSHLRGSQETQYF. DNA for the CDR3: TGCGCCAGCAGCCACCTAAGGGGGTCCCAAGAGACCCAGTACTTC.

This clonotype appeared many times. The CDR3 spells CASSAKTSGAYNEQFF. Written as DNA, the CDR3 is TGTGCCAGCAGCGCCAAGACTAGCGGAGCATACAATGAGCAGTTCTTC. The V gene is TRBV7-9, the J gene TRBJ2-1; 9 bases match TRBD2. V shed 5 bases and J 4 bases; nucleotides not matched to a gene: 9. The CDR3 is 16 residues long. Per germline, CDR1 SEHNR and CDR2 FQNEAQ (reference sequence).

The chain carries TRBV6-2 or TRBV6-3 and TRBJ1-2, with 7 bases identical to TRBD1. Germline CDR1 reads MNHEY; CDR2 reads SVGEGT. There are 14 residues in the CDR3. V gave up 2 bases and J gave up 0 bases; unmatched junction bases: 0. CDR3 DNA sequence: TGTGCCAGCAGTTACGGGACAGCTAACTATGGCTACACCTTC. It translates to CASSYGTANYGYTF.

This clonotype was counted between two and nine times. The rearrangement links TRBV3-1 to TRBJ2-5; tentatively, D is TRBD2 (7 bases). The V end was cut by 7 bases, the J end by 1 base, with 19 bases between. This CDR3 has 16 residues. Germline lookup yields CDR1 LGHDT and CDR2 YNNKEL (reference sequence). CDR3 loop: CASTSSGGPLQETQYF. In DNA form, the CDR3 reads TGTGCCAGCACCTCATCGGGGGGCCCACTCCAAGAGACCCAGTACTTC.

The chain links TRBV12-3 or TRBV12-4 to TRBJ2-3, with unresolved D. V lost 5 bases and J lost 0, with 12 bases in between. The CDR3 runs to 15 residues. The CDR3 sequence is CASSPNYPSTDTQYF. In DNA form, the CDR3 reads TGTGCCAGCAGTCCCAACTACCCTAGCACAGATACGCAGTATTTT.

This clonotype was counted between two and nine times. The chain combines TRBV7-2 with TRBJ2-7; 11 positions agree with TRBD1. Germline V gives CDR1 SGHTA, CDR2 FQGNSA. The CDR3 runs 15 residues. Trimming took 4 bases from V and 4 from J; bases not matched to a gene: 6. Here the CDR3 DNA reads TGTGCCAGCAGCTCGCGGACAGGGGGCTTTTACGAGCAGTACTTC. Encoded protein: CASSSRTGGFYEQYF.

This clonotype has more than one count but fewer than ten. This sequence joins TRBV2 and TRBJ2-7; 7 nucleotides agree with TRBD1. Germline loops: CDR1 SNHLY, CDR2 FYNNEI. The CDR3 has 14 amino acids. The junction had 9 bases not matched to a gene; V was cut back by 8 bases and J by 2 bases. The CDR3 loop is CASSQGSFPYEQYF. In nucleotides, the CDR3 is TGTGCCAGCTCACAGGGGTCTTTTCCCTACGAGCAGTACTTC.

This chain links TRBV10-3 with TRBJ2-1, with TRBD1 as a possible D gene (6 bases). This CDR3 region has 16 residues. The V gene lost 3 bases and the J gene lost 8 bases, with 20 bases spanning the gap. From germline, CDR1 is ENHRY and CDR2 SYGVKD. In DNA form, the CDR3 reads TGTGCCATCAGTGATTACCGGACAGAGACAAGGGATGAGCAGTTCTTC. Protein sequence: CAISDYRTETRDEQFF.

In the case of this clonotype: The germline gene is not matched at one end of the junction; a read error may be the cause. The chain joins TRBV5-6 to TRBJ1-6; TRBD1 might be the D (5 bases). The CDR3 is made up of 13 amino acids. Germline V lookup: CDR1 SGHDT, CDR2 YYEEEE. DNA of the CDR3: TGTGCCGGCAGGACATGGGATAATTCACCCCTCCACTTT. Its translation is CAGRTWDNSPLHF.

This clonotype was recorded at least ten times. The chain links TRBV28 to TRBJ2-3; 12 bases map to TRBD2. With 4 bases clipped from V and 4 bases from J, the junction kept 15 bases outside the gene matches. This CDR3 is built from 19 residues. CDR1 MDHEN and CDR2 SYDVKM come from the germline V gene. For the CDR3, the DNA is TGTGCCAGCAGTTCCCCTTCAAGGGCTAGCGGGGGGGTTCCAGATACGCAGTATTTT. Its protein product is CASSSPSRASGGVPDTQYF.

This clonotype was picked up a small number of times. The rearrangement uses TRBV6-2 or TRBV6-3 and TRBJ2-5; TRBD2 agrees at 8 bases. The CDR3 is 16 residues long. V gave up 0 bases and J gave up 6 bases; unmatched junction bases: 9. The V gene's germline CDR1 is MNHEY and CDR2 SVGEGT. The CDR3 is CASSYSMLAGWKTQYF. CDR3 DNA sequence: TGTGCCAGCAGTTACTCGATGCTAGCGGGCTGGAAGACCCAGTACTTC.

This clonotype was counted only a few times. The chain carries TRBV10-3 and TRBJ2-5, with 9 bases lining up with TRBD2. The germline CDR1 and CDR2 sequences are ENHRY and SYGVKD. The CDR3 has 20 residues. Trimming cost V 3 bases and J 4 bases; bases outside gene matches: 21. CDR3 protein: CAISDYFANQTSGPPETQYF. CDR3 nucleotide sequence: TGTGCCATCAGTGACTACTTTGCTAACCAGACTAGCGGCCCTCCAGAGACCCAGTACTTC.

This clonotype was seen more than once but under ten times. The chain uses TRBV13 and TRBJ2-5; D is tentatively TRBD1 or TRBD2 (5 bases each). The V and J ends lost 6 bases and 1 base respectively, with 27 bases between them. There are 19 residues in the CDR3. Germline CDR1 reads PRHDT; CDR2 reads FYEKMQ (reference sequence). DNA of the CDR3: TGTGCCAGCAGTCCAGCCGGGACGACCCCCGACGGTGGCCAAGAGACCCAGTACTTC. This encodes CASSPAGTTPDGGQETQYF.

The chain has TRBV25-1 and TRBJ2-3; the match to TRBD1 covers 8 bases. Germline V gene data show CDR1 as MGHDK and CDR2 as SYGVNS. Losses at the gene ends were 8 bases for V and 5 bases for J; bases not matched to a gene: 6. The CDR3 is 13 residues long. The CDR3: CASRRQGKDTQYF. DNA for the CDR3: TGTGCCAGCCGAAGACAGGGGAAAGATACGCAGTATTTT.

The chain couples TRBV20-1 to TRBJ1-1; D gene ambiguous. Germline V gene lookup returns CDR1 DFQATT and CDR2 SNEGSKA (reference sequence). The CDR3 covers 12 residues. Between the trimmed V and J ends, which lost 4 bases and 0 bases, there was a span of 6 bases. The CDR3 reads CSAKGLNTEAFF. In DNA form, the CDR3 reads TGCAGTGCTAAGGGATTGAACACTGAAGCTTTCTTT.

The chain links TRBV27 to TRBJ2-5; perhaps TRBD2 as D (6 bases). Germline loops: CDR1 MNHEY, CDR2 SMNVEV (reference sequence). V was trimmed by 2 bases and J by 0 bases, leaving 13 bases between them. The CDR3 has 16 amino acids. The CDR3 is CASSLGLAKNQETQYF. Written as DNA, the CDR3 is TGTGCCAGCAGTTTAGGGCTAGCGAAAAACCAAGAGACCCAGTACTTC.

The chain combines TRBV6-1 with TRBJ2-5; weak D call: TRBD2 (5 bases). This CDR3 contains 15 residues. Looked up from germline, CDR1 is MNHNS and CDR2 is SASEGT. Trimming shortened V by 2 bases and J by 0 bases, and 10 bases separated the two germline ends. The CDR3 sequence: CASSETRLYQETQYF. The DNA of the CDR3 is TGTGCCAGCAGTGAAACTAGACTGTACCAAGAGACCCAGTACTTC.